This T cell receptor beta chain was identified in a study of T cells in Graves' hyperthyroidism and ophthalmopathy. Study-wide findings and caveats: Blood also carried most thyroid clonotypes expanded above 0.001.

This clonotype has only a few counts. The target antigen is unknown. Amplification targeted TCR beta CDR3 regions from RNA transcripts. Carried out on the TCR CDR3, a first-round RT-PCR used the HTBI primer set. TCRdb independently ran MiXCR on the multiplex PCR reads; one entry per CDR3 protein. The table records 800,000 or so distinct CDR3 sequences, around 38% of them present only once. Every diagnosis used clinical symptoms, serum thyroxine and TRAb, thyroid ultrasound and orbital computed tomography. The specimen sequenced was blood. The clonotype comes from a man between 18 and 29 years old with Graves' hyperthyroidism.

The CDR3 bases are TGTGCCAGCAGTTACCCTGGGACGGAAACTGAAGCTTTCTTT. Its protein is CASSYPGTETEAFF. V is TRBV6-5 and J is TRBJ1-1, with D maybe TRBD1 (5 bases). With 2 bases removed from V and 5 bases from J, the gap between germline ends came to 12 bases. This CDR3 has 14 amino acids. CDR1 and CDR2 from the germline V gene are MNHEY and SVGAGI.